This T cell receptor (beta chain) came from a study of vaccination and CD4 T cells after COVID-19 (dated by TCRdb to 2021 to 2024). For the wider study: Convalescent patients had a positive SARS-CoV-2 result on nasal swab PCR, and of these patients, several had mild disease and one had severe disease. Six males and four females were included in the convalescent cohort, with two Hispanic individuals, seven Caucasians, two Asians and one multiracial person represented. Participants received two doses of either the Pfizer-BioNTech BNT162b2 vaccine (n=8) or the Moderna mRNA-1273 vaccine (n=2). Post-COVID blood samples were collected from convalescent patients a median of around 100 days after diagnosis, with a range of roughly 30 to 161 days. The time from the second vaccine dose to post-vaccine blood sampling had a median of 72 days and ranged from about 14 to 241 days. For stimulating the cultures, overlapping spike peptide pools were used, derived from SARS-CoV-2 as well as from the common cold coronaviruses HCoV-NL63, HCoV-OC43 and HCoV-229E. In control cultures, a CEFX viral epitope pool was used as positive control, an HIV-1 Nef peptide pool was used as negative control, or no peptide was added. The spike-specific CD4+ TCR repertoire was compared before and after mRNA vaccination in approximately 9 COVID-19 convalescent patients and a few infection-naive healthy vaccine recipients. The study at large found these results: An increase in the median number of SARS-CoV-2-reactive clonotypes from approximately 23 after infection to some 40 after vaccination was observed, but the change was not found to be significant. Nearly all vaccine-specific clones in convalescent patients (304 of 307) were mono-reactive for SARS-CoV-2 spike rather than cross-reactive with common cold coronaviruses. The study included relatively few convalescent patients and did not analyze early timepoints after natural infection. In convalescent patients, a median about 84% of post-vaccine SARS-CoV-2-reactive clones were detected only after vaccination, and vaccine-specific priming was suggested by this finding.

There are a few counts of this clonotype. No antigen is known for it. No base-level quality is on record; no much larger clone is a single base apart. Trimming at the junction amounts to 0 bases on V and 6 bases on J, and the germline ends lie 9 bases apart. From its cysteine to its phenylalanine, the CDR3 spans 14 amino acids. CDR3 DNA is the only sequence kept; it has 42 bases, read in frame from the first base. For CDR1 and CDR2, the germline V gene lists MNHEY and SVGEGT. The sample's treatment or condition label is to be understood as: approximately nine-day PBMC culture with coronavirus spike peptide pools or control peptides (ViraFEST assay). The ViraFEST assay was used in the study, in which antigen-specific T cells were expanded with peptide pools and expanded clonotypes were subsequently identified by TCR sequencing. The convalescent patients' positive SARS-CoV-2 PCR tests fell between March and December 2020, which was before the Alpha, Beta and Delta variants emerged in the United States. Each well held 2.2 million or so PBMCs cultured in IMDM containing roughly 5.4% human AB serum and 9 to 10 IU/ml IL-2, with around 9.2 ug/ml peptide pools added. Half of the culture medium was replaced with fresh IL-2-containing medium on days 3 and 7. After roughly nine days of culture, CD4+ T cells were isolated by negative selection using the EasySep CD4+ T cell isolation kit. PBMCs were separated from whole blood using Ficoll-Paque Plus gradient centrifugation and then either used fresh or cryopreserved at -140C. In general, triplicate wells were set up for every culture condition.

The library was prepared using PCR. DNA from cultured CD4+ T cells underwent TCR sequencing with the Oncomine TCR Beta short-read assay at the Johns Hopkins FTIC core. The QIAamp micro DNA kit was used to extract genomic DNA from the cultured CD4+ T cells. Oncomine TCR Beta libraries from cultured CD4+ T cells were pooled using unique dual indexes and sequenced on an Illumina iSeq 100. The paper's processing steps were these. Non-productive sequences were removed, and CDR3s not starting with C, not ending with F or W, or shorter than 7 amino acids were discarded. Antigen-specific clonotypes were identified using the MANAFEST web application through comparison of peptide-stimulated wells with reference and other culture wells. Positive clones required FDR below 0.05, an odds ratio above 5, and productive frequency above 0.1% in at least two of three replicate wells. Cross-reactive clonotypes were defined as significantly expanded in both SARS-CoV-2 spike wells and at least one common cold coronavirus spike condition. CDR3 homology was assessed with Levenshtein distances (stringdist) and unrooted phylogenetic trees (ape) in R version 3.6.1. The public sequencing data were trimmed at Q25 with fastp and processed into clonotypes with MiXCR by TCRdb, which kept only in-frame beta chains. Each entry is one CDR3 protein sequence, shown with its most common DNA and genes. The V and J calls come from TCRdb's annotation, not from the publication. This sample is represented by approximately 12,000 distinct CDR3 sequences; around 48% of them were singletons. Of the sample, just over 20% falls within the top ten clones.

The sequence joins TRBV6-2 or TRBV6-3 to TRBJ1-5; TRBD1 is a possible D gene, resting on 5 matching bases. This receptor was identified in a human donor who had recovered from COVID-19. Sequenced material: CD4+ T cells from blood, cultured in vitro. The nucleotide sequence is TGTGCCAGCAGTTACTCGACAGACGGTCAGCCCCAGCATTTT. Translated, it gives CASSYSTDGQPQHF.